Below, one T cell receptor (beta chain) is given with its context. Researchers took RNA transcripts and amplified the TCR beta CDR3 regions from them. The HTBI set primed first-round TCR CDR3 RT-PCR. MiXCR was run by TCRdb on the multiplex PCR reads, yielding one entry per CDR3 protein. Of over 550,000 distinct CDR3 sequences listed, 16% are singletons. V was cut by 0 bases and J by 4 bases, with 16 bases left in between. Germline V lookup: CDR1 SGHNT, CDR2 YYREEE (reference sequence). CDR3 length: 16 amino acids. This entry comes from a study of T cells in Graves' hyperthyroidism and ophthalmopathy. Newly diagnosed hyperthyroidism, duration under 2 months, in patients aged 18 to 65.

This TCR derives from a young woman with Graves' hyperthyroidism. The J gene is TRBJ2-5, the V gene TRBV5-4; either TRBD1 or TRBD2 may fit D (6 bases each). Material: blood. The CDR3 loop reads CASSLEGGLRAETQYF. CDR3 coding DNA: TGTGCCAGCAGCTTGGAAGGGGGACTGCGCGCAGAGACCCAGTACTTC.